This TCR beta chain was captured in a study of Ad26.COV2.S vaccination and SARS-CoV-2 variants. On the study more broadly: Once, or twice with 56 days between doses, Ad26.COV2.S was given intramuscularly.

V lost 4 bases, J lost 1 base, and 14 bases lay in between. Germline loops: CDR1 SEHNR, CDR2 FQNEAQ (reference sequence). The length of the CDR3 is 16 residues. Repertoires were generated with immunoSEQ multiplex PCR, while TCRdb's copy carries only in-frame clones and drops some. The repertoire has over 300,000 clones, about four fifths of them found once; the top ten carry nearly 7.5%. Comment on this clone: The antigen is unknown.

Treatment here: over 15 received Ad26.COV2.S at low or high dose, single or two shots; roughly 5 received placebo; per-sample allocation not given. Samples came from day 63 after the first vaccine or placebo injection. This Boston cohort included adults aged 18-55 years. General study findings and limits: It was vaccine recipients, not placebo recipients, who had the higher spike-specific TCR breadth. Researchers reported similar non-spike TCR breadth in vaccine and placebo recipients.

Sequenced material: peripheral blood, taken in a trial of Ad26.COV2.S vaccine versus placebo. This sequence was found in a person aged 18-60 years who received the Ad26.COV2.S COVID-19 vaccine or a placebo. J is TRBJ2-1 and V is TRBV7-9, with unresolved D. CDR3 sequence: CASSSVFMRSYNEQFF. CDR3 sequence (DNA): TGTGCCAGCAGCTCAGTTTTTATGAGGTCCTACAATGAGCAGTTCTTC.